This T cell receptor beta chain is from a study of blood T cell repertoires in COVID-19. In germline, CDR1 is SGHRS, CDR2 YFSETQ. This CDR3 is 14 amino acids long. Deletions cut 4 bases from V and 9 bases from J, with 17 bases between. Clones were read by immunoSEQ multiplex PCR, and TCRdb kept only the in-frame ones, dropping some. The repertoire consists of 380,000 or so clones, with roughly 90% occurring once and the leading ten covering 1% to 1.5%. The sequence came from a man between 35 and 55 years old with acute or convalescent COVID-19. Sequences were obtained from peripheral blood. The V and J genes are TRBV5-1 and TRBJ2-1; tentatively, D is TRBD2 (6 bases). CDR3 coding DNA: TGCGCCAGCAGCGGAATGGCGGGGACCCTTGAGCAGTTCTTC. As protein: CASSGMAGTLEQFF.